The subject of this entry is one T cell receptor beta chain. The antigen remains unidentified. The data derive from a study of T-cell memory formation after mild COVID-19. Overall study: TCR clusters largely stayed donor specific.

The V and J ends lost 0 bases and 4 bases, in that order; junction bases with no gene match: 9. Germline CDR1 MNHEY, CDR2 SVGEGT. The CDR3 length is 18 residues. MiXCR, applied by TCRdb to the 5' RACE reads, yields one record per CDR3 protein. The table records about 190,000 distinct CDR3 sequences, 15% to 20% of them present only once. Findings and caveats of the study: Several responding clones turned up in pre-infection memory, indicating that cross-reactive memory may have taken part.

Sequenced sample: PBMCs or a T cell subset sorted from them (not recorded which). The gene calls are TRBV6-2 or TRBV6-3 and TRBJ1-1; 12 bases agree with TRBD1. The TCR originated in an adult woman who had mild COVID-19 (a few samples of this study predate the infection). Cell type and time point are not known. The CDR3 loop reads CASSYSVGTGGRGTEAFF. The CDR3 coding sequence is TGTGCCAGCAGTTACTCGGTTGGGACAGGGGGCCGAGGCACTGAAGCTTTCTTT.